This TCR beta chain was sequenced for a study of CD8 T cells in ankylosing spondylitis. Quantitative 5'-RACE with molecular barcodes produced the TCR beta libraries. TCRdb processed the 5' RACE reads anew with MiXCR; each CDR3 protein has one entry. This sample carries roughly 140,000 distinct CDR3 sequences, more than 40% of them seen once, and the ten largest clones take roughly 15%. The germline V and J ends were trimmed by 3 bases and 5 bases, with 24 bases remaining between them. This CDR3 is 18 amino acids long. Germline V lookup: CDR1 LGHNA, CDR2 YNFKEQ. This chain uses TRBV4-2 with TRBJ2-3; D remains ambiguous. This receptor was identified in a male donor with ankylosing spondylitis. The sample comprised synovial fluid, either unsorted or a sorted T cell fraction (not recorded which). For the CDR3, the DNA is TGTGCCAGCAGCCATGCTCTCCGGGCCTTATGGCCCCAAGATACGCAGTATTTT. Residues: CASSHALRALWPQDTQYF.